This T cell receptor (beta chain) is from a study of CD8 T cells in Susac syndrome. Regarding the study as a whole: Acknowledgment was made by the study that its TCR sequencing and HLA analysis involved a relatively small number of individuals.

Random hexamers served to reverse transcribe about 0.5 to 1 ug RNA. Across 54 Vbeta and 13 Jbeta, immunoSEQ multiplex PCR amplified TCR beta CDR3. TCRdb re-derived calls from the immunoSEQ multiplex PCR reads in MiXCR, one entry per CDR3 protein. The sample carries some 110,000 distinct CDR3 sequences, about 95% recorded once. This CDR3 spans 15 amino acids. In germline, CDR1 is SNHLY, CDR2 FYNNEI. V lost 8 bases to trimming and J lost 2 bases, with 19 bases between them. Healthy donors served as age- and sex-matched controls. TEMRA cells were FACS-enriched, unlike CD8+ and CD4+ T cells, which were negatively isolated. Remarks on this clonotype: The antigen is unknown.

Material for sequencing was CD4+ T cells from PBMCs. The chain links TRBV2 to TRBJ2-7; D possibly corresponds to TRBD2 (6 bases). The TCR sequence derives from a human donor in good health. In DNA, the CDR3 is TGTGCCAGCTCGCGGGACGTTTCGGAAGCCTACGAGCAGTACTTC. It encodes CASSRDVSEAYEQYF. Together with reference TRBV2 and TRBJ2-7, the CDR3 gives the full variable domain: EPEVTQTPSHQVTQMGQEVILRCVPISNHLYFYWYRQILGQKVEFLVSFYNNEISEKSEIFDDQFSVERPDGSNFTLKIRSTKLEDSAMYFCASSRDVSEAYEQYFGPGTRLTVT.